Listed here are 10 T cell receptor beta chains from one sample, sequenced in a study of OX40 agonist ivuxolimab in advanced cancers. Method: immunoSEQ multiplex PCR; TCRdb's copy keeps in-frame clones and lacks some. The sample carries 50,000 or so clones, 70% to 90% recorded once. The source material was CD4+ or CD8+ T cells sorted from blood, sampled in a trial of the OX40 agonist ivuxolimab. Every receptor here comes from an adult with an advanced solid tumor such as melanoma, head and neck, liver or kidney cancer.

This chain uses TRBV27 with TRBJ2-7; the match to TRBD1 covers 7 bases. CDR1 is MNHEY and CDR2 is SMNVEV in the germline V gene (reference sequence). CDR3 length: 14 residues. Losses at the gene ends were 2 bases for V and 2 bases for J; bases not matched to a gene: 3. CDR3: CASSLKGGTYEQYF. The CDR3 DNA reads as TGTGCCAGCAGTTTAAAAGGGGGCACCTACGAGCAGTACTTC.

The gene calls are TRBV6-6 and TRBJ2-1; possible D gene TRBD2, 5 bases. CDR3 size: 12 residues. The ends were cut back, 2 bases at V and 7 bases at J, with 6 bases in the middle. CDR1 and CDR2 from the germline V gene are MNHNY and SVGAGI (reference sequence). This chain's CDR3 is CASSYRENEQFF. The CDR3 bases are TGTGCCAGCAGTTACAGGGAGAATGAGCAGTTCTTC.

This clone came up a few times. The V and J genes are TRBV6-4 and TRBJ2-1, with TRBD2 matching 7 bases. The CDR3 length is 19 residues. Germline CDR1 MRHNA, CDR2 SNTAGT. The ends lost 4 bases at V and 4 bases at J; junction bases unmatched: 19. CDR3 residues: CASSASTFTGGDPYNEQFF. Here the CDR3 DNA reads TGTGCCAGCAGTGCCTCGACTTTTACTGGGGGGGACCCTTACAATGAGCAGTTCTTC.

Remarks on this clone: One end of the junction is discordant with germline, which a read error may explain. The chain has TRBV7-7 and TRBJ2-7; D remains unclear. The CDR3 has 12 amino acids. Per germline, CDR1 SSHAT and CDR2 FNYEAQ (reference sequence). The CDR3 DNA is TGTGCTAGCAGCTTGAACTCCGTGGAGCAGTACTTC. This codes for CASSLNSVEQYF. Together with reference TRBV7-7 and TRBJ2-7, the CDR3 gives the full variable domain: GAGVSQSPRYKVTKRGQDVTLRCDPISSHATLYWYQQALGQGPEFLTYFNYEAQPDKSGLPSDRFSAERPEGSISTLTIQRTEQRDSAMYRCASSLNSVEQYFGPGTRLTVT.

This chain connects TRBV7-2 to TRBJ2-2, with D uncertain. The V and J ends lost 5 bases and 4 bases respectively, with 5 bases between them. Germline loops: CDR1 SGHTA, CDR2 FQGNSA. The CDR3 extends over 12 amino acids. CDR3 region: CASSPPTGELFF. The DNA for the CDR3 is TGTGCCAGCAGCCCCCCCACCGGGGAGCTGTTTTTT.

This clone was observed a single time. This rearrangement joins TRBV7-9 to TRBJ1-1, with D perhaps matching TRBD1 (6 bases). V was pared by 3 bases and J by 3 bases, with 11 bases between. The CDR3 covers 14 residues. The germline gives CDR1 SEHNR, CDR2 FQNEAQ (reference sequence). The DNA of the CDR3 is TGTGCCAGCAGCTTGACGGACAGACACACTGAAGCTTTCTTT. It translates to CASSLTDRHTEAFF. Drawing the rest from reference TRBV7-9 and TRBJ1-1, the complete variable domain is DTGVSQNPRHKITKRGQNVTFRCDPISEHNRLYWYRQTLGQGPEFLTYFQNEAQLEKSRLLSDRFSAERPKGSFSTLEIQRTEQGDSAMYLCASSLTDRHTEAFFGQGTRLTVV.

V and J are TRBV27 and TRBJ2-6; a possible D gene is TRBD1 (6 bases). The CDR3 has 14 residues. Trimming shortened V by 7 bases and J by 2 bases, and 9 bases separated the two germline ends. From germline, CDR1 is MNHEY and CDR2 SMNVEV (reference sequence). The CDR3 DNA sequence: TGTGCCAGCACCAACAGGGCTGGGGCCAACGTCCTGACTTTC. Its translation: CASTNRAGANVLTF.

This clone has a handful of counts. The chain recombines TRBV10-3 with TRBJ2-7; the match to TRBD1 covers 7 bases. Germline CDR1 reads ENHRY; CDR2 reads SYGVKD. The CDR3 runs to 16 residues. J gave up 3 bases and V 6 bases, and 14 bases lay outside the gene matches. In DNA form, the CDR3 reads TGTGCCATCAGCTATCTAAAGGGGGCGAGTAACTACGAGCAGTACTTC. Protein sequence: CAISYLKGASNYEQYF.

The chain employs TRBV28 and TRBJ2-7; no reliable D call. CDR3 length: 11 residues. With 5 bases removed from V and 0 bases from J, the gap between germline ends came to 2 bases. CDR1 MDHEN and CDR2 SYDVKM come from the germline V gene. In nucleotides, the CDR3 is TGTGCCAGCAGTACCTCCTACGAGCAGTACTTC. Its translation is CASSTSYEQYF.

The gene calls are TRBV19 and TRBJ2-7; weak D call: TRBD2 (7 bases). There are 16 residues in the CDR3. Trimming cost V 4 bases and J 7 bases, with 23 bases left between them. The germline CDR1 and CDR2 sequences are LNHDA and SQIVND (reference sequence). CDR3 in amino acids: CASSTMPTGGSGEQYF. The CDR3 nucleotides read TGTGCCAGTAGTACCATGCCGACGGGGGGCTCGGGGGAGCAGTACTTC.